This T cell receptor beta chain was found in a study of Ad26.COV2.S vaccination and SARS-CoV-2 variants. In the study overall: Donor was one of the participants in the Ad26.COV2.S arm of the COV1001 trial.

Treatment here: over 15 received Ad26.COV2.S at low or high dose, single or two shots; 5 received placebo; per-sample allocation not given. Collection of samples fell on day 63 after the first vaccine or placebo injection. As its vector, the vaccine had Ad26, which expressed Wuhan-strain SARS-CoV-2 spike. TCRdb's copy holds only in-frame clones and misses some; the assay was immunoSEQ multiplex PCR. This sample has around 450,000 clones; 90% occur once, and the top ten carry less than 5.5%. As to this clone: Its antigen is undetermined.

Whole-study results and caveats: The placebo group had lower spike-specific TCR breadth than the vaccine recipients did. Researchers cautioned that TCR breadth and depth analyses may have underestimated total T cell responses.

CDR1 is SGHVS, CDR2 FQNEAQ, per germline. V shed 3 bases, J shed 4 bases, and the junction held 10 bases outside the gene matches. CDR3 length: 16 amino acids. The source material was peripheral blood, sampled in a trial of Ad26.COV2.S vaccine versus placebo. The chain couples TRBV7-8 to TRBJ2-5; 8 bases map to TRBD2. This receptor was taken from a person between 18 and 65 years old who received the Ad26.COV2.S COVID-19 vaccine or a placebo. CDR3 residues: CASSFFSGAGPETQYF. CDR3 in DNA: TGTGCCAGCAGCTTCTTTAGCGGGGCAGGGCCAGAGACCCAGTACTTC.